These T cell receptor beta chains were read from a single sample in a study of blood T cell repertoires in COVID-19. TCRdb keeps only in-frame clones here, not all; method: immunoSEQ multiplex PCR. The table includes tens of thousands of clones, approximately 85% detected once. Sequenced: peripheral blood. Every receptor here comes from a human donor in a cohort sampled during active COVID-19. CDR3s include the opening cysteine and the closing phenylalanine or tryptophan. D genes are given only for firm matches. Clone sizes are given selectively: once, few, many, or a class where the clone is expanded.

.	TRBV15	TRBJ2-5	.	TGTGCCACCAGCAGAGATCGTCGGGAGACCCAGTACTTC	CATSRDRRETQYF
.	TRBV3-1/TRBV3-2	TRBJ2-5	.	TGTGCCAGCAGCCCCCCTCCCGGGGAGACCCAGTACTTC	CASSPPPGETQYF
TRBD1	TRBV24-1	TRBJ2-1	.	TGTGCCACCAGTGCCGTCGCGGGGAGAGGACAGGGTTCCTACAATGAGCAGTTCTTC	CATSAVAGRGQGSYNEQFF
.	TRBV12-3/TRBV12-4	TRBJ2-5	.	TGTGCCAGCAGCCGGGACACCCTAGAGACCCAGTACTTC	CASSRDTLETQYF
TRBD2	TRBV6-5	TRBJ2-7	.	TGTGCCAGCACCCGGGGACTAGCGGGAGCCTACGAGCAGTACTTC	CASTRGLAGAYEQYF
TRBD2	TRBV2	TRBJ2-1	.	TGTGCCAGCAGTGAAGTGGGACTAGCGGCCAATGAGCAGTTCTTC	CASSEVGLAANEQFF
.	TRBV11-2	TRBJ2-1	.	TGTGCCAGCAGCCGTAGGAGGGGGAGGGCTAATCAGGATGAGCAGTTCTTC	CASSRRRGRANQDEQFF
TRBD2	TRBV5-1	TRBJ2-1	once	TGCGCCAGCAGCTCGACTAGCGGGAGAGCCGGTGAGCAGTTCTTC	CASSSTSGRAGEQFF
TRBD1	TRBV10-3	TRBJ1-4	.	TGTGCCATCAGTGATGTCTGGACAGGGTTAGAAAAACTGTTTTTT	CAISDVWTGLEKLFF
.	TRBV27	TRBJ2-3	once	TGTGCCAGCAGTCCCCGGCAAGCGAGGTCGGCAGATACGCAGTATTTT	CASSPRQARSADTQYF
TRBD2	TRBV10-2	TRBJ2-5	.	TGCGCCAGCAGCCGGGGGAGCGGGATGGAGACCCAGTACTTC	CASSRGSGMETQYF
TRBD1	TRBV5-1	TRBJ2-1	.	TGCGCCAGCAGCTTGGGAGGACAGGGAAAGTACAATGAGCAGTTCTTC	CASSLGGQGKYNEQFF
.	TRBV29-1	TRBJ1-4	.	TGCAGCGTTGGAACCGGGGAAAAACTGTTTTTT	CSVGTGEKLFF
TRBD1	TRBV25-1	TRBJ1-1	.	TGTGCCAGCAGCCCCCCATTTGGGGACAGTTCGGGTTTGCCTGAAGCTTTCTTT	CASSPPFGDSSGLPEAFF
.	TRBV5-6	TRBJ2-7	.	TGTGCCAGCAGCTTGTTTGATGTCAGGGGTCCCGAGCAGTACTTC	CASSLFDVRGPEQYF
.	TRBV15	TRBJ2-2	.	TGTGCCACCAGCAGAACTACGGGACTCCCGCCCGGGGAGCTGTTTTTT	CATSRTTGLPPGELFF
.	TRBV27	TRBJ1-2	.	TGTGCCAGCAGTTTTACAGGGCTAAACTATGGCTACACCTTC	CASSFTGLNYGYTF
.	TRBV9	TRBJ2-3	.	TGTGCCAGCAGCGACAGACCCTACACAGATACGCAGTATTTT	CASSDRPYTDTQYF
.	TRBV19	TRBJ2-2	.	TGTGCCAGTAGTCACCCCGCTACAGGGACCGGGGAGCTGTTTTTT	CASSHPATGTGELFF
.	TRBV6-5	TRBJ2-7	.	TGTGCCAGCCGGGGACAACTCGAGCAGTACTTC	CASRGQLEQYF
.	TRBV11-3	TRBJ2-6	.	TGTGCCAGCAGCTTAGCCGGCTCTGGGGCCAACGTCCTGACTTTC	CASSLAGSGANVLTF
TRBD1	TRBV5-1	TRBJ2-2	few	TGCGCCAGCAGCTCCCGGACAGGGAACACCGGGGAGCTGTTTTTT	CASSSRTGNTGELFF
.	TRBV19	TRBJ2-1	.	TGTGCCAGTACCCCTTGGGGGGTCCCCCCCTACAATGAGCAGTTCTTC	CASTPWGVPPYNEQFF
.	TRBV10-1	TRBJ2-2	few	TGCGCCAGCAGGGACATGACCGGGGAGCTGTTTTTT	CASRDMTGELFF
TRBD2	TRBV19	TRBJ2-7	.	TGTGCCAGTAGTACAGGACTAGCGGGACAATACGAGCAGTACTTC	CASSTGLAGQYEQYF
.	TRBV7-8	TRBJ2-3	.	TGTGCCAGCAGCCCCGGGTCAGATACGCAGTATTTT	CASSPGSDTQYF
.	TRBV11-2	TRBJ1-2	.	TGTGCCAGCAGCTTATCCCCGGGGAACTATGGCTACACCTTC	CASSLSPGNYGYTF
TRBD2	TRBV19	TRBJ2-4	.	TGTGCCAGTAGCCCCGGGCGGCTAGCGGGAGATGAGAAAAACATTCAGTACTTC	CASSPGRLAGDEKNIQYF
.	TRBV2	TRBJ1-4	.	TGTGCCAGCAGTGTATCGGGGGGGAATGAAAAACTGTTTTTT	CASSVSGGNEKLFF
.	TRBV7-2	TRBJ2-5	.	TGTGCCAGCAGCCAACAGTGGGGCCTGGAGACCCAGTACTTC	CASSQQWGLETQYF
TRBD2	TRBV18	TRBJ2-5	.	TGTGCCAGCTCACAAGGACTAGCTGAGACCCAGTACTTC	CASSQGLAETQYF
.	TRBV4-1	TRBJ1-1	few	TGCGCCAGCAGCCAAACAGGGAGGAACACTGAAGCTTTCTTT	CASSQTGRNTEAFF
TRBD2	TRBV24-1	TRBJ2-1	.	TGTGCCACCAGTGATCCTGGACTAGCGGGAGGGCTTAATGAGCAGTTCTTC	CATSDPGLAGGLNEQFF
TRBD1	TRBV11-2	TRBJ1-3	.	TGTGCCAGCAGCACTCGGGACAGGGGGAACTCTGGAAACACCATATATTTT	CASSTRDRGNSGNTIYF
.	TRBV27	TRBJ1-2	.	TGTGCCAGCAGTAGGGGGGGAAGTAACTATGGCTACACCTTC	CASSRGGSNYGYTF
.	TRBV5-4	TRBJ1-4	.	TGTGCCAGCAAAAAAGAACCCAGGGATGAAAAACTGTTTTTT	CASKKEPRDEKLFF
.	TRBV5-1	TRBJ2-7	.	TGCGCCAGCAGCTTGGCCTCGGTTAGCCCCACATTTTACGAGCAGTACTTC	CASSLASVSPTFYEQYF
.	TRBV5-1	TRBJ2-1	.	TGCGCCACCTCCAGGGCAGATGAGCAGTTCTTC	CATSRADEQFF
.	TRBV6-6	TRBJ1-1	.	TGTGCCTCTGGTTCGTGGGGAGGCACTGAAGCTTTCTTT	CASGSWGGTEAFF
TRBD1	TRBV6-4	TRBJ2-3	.	TGTGCCAGACTCCAGGAGCCGGGACAGGGGGCGGAGACAGATACGCAGTATTTT	CARLQEPGQGAETDTQYF
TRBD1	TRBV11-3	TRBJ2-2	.	TGTGCCAGCAGCGCGACAGGGGAGACCGGGGAGCTGTTTTTT	CASSATGETGELFF
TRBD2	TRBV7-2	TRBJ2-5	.	TGTGCCAGCAGCCAGACAGCGGGGGTGGAGACCCAGTACTTC	CASSQTAGVETQYF
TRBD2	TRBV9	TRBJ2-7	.	TGTGCCAGCAGCGTAGGACTAGCGGGGGCCTACGAGCAGTACTTC	CASSVGLAGAYEQYF
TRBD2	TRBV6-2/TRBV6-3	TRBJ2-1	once	TGTGCCAGCAGTTACTTCGGGGGGGCTGGTGTCAATGAGCAGTTCTTC	CASSYFGGAGVNEQFF
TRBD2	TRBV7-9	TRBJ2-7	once	TGTGCCAGCAGCTCTCGCGGGGGGACTAGCGGGAGAGGCTACGAGCAGTACTTC	CASSSRGGTSGRGYEQYF
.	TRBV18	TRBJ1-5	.	TGTGCCAGCTCACCAGGAGAGAATCAGCCCCAGCATTTT	CASSPGENQPQHF
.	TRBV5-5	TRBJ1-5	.	TGTGCCAGCAGCTTTCTGGACAGCAGCAATCAGCCCCAGCATTTT	CASSFLDSSNQPQHF
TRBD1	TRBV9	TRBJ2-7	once	TGTGCCAGCAGCGGTCGGACAGGGAACTACGAGCAGTACTTC	CASSGRTGNYEQYF